This is a list of T cell receptor beta chains from one sample in a study of healthy donors' naive CD4 and CD8 T cells. Via MiXCR, TCRdb re-called the reads, giving one row per CDR3 protein. The sample consists of some 190,000 distinct CDR3 sequences, about 76% of them appearing once. Sequencing was carried out using naive CD4+ and CD8+ T cells sorted from blood, pooled from several donors. The receptors stem from a pool of human donors in good health; the sample pools cells from several healthy donors. Each CDR3 is given with its conserved first and last residue. The order of the fields is CDR3 length, J gene, V gene, CDR3 protein.

>17|TRBJ2-3|TRBV27
CASSLSPGSGSLDTQYF
>15|TRBJ2-7|TRBV11-2
CASSLEVTGTYEQYF
>16|TRBJ2-2|TRBV27
CASKYQGQGLPGELFF
>12|TRBJ2-7|TRBV29-1
CSVEQGHYEQYF
>14|TRBJ1-2|TRBV27
CASNPSTGNYGYTF
>13|TRBJ2-7|TRBV19
CASSLDWGYEQYF
>15|TRBJ2-1|TRBV4-1
CASSRVTATYNEQFF
>13|TRBJ1-1|TRBV19
CASMDLMNTEAFF
>16|TRBJ2-1|TRBV5-4
CASSLDGGRAGNEQFF
>12|TRBJ2-1|TRBV10-3
CAISENRNEQFF
>13|TRBJ1-1|TRBV27
CASSEGQATEAFF
>15|TRBJ2-5|TRBV29-1
CSALLGPTRQETQYF
>11|TRBJ1-1|TRBV29-1
CSANPGDEAFF
>10|TRBJ2-1|TRBV29-1
CSVVSDRVLF
>12|TRBJ2-5|TRBV6-1
CASSDATSRLYF
>12|TRBJ2-7|TRBV29-1
CSVQGNTYEQYF